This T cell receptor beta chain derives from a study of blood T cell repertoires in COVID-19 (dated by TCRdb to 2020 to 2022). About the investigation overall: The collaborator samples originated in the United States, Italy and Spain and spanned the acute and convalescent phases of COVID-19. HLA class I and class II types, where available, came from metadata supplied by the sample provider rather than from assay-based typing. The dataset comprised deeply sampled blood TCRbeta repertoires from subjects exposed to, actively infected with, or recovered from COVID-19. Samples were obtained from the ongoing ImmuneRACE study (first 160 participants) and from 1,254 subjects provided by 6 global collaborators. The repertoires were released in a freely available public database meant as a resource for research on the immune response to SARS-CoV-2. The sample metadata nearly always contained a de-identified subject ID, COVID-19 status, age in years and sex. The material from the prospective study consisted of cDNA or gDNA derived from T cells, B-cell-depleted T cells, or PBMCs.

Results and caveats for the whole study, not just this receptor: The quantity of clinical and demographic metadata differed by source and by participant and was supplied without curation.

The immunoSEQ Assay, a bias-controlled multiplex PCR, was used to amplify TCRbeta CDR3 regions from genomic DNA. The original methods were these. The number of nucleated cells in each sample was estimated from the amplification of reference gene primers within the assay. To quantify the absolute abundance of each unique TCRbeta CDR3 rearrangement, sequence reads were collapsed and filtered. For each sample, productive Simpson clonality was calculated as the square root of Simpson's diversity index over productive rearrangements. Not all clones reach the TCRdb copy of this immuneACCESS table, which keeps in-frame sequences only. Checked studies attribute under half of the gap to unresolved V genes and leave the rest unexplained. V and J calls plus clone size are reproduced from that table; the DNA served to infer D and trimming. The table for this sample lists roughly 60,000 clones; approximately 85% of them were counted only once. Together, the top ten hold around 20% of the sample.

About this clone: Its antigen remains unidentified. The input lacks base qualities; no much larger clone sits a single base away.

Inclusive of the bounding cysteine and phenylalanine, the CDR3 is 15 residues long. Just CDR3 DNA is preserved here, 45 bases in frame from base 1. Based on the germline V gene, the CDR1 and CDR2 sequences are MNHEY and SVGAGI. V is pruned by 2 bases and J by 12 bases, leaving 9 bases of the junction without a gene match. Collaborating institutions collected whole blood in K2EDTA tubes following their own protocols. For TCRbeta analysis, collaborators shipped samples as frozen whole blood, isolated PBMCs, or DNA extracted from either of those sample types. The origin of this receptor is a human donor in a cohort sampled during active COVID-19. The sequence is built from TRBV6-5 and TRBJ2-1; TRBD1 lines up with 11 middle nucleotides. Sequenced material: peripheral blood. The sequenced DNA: TGTGCCAGCAGTTACGTTGGACAGGGGGCGCAAGGGCAGTTCTTC. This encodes CASSYVGQGAQGQFF.